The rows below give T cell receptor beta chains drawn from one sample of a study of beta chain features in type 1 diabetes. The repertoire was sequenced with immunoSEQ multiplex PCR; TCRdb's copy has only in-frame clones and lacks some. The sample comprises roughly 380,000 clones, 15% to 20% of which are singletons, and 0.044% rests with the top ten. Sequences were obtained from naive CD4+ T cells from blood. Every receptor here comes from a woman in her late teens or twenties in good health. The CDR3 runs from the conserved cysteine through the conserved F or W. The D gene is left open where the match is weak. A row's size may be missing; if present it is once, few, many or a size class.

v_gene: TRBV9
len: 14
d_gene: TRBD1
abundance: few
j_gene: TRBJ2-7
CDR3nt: TGTGCCAGCAACAGGGGTTCTGCTCTCGACGAGCAGTACTTC
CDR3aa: CASNRGSALDEQYF

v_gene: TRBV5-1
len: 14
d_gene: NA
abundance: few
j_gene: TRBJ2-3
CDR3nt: TGCGCCAGCAGCTTGCTCAGGGGCACAGATACGCAGTATTTT
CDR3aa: CASSLLRGTDTQYF

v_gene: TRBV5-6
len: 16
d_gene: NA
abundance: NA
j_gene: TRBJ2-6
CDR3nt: TGTGCCAGCAGCTCCTGGACAGCTTCTGGGGCCAACGTCCTGACTTTC
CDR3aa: CASSSWTASGANVLTF

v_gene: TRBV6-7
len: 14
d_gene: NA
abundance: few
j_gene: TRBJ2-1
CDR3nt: TGTGCCAGCAGTTACTTAAGAGGATACAATGAGCAGTTCTTC
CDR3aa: CASSYLRGYNEQFF

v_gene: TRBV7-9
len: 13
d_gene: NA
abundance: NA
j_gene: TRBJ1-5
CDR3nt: TGTGCCAGCAGCTTAATGGAGAATCAGCCCCAGCATTTT
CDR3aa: CASSLMENQPQHF

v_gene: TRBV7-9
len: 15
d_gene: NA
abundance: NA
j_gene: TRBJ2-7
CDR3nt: TGTGCCAGCAGCTTAGGATCAGGGTACTCCTACGAGCAGTACTTC
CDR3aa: CASSLGSGYSYEQYF

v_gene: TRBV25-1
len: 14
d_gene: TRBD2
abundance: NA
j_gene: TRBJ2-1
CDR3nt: TGTGCCAGCACGGCGGGAGTGGTTAGAAATGAGCAGTTCTTC
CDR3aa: CASTAGVVRNEQFF

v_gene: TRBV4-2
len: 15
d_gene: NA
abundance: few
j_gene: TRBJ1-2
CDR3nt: TGTGCCAGCAGCCAAGAGCGGGGGGCCAACTATGGCTACACCTTC
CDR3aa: CASSQERGANYGYTF

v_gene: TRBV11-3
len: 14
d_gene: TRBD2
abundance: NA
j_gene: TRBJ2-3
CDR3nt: TGTGCCAGCAGCCCCTGGGGGGGGACAGATACGCAGTATTTT
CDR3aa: CASSPWGGTDTQYF

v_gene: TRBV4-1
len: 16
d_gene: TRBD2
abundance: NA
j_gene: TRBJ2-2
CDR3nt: TGCGCCAGCAGCCAAGGAAGCGGGAGGATCACCGGGGAGCTGTTTTTT
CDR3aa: CASSQGSGRITGELFF

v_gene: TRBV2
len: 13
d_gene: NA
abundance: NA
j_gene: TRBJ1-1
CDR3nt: TGTGCCAGCAACACCCGGGGGGGGGTTGAAGCTTTCTTT
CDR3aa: CASNTRGGVEAFF

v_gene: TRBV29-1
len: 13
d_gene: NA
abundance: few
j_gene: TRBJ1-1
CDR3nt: TGCAGCGGATCCAGGGTAAGAAACACTGAAGCTTTCTTT
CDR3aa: CSGSRVRNTEAFF

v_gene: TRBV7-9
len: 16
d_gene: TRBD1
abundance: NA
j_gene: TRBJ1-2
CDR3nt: TGTGCCAGCAGCTTAGCTAGACAGGGGGGAAACTATGGCTACACCTTC
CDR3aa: CASSLARQGGNYGYTF

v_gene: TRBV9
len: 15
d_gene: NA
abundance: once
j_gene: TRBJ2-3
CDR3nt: TGTGCCAGCAGCGTAGACCCAGGGAGCACAGATACGCAGTATTTT
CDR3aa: CASSVDPGSTDTQYF

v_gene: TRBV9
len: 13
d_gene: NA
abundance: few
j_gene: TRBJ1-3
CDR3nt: TGTGCCAGCAGCGGTAGCTCTGGAAACACCATATATTTT
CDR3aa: CASSGSSGNTIYF

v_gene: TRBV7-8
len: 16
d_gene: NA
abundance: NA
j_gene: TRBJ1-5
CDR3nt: TGTGCCAGCAGCCCCGCGAGGACAGCTACGAATCAGCCCCAGCATTTT
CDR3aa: CASSPARTATNQPQHF

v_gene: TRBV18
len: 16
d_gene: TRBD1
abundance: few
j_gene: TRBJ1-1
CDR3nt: TGTGCCAGCTCACCTAGGACAGGGGTTAAGGGCACTGAAGCTTTCTTT
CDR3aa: CASSPRTGVKGTEAFF

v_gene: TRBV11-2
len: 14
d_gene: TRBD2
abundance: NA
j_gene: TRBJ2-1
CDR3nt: TGTGCCAGCAGCTTAGTTCGGGGGGGCTTCGAGCAGTTCTTC
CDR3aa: CASSLVRGGFEQFF

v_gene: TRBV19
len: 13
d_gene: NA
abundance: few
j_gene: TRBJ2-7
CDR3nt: TGTGCCAGTAACCCACGGGGGAACGACGAGCAGTACTTC
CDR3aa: CASNPRGNDEQYF

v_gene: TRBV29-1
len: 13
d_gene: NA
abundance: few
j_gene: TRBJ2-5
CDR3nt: TGCAGCGTTGGCTCAGGGCCAGGGGAGACCCAGTACTTC
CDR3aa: CSVGSGPGETQYF

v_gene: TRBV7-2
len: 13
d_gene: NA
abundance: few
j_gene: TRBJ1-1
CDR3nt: TGTGCCAGCAGCTTGACAGTCAACACTGAAGCTTTCTTT
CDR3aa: CASSLTVNTEAFF

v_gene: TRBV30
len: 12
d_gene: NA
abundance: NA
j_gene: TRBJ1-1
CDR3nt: TGTGCCTGGAGTCAGGGAGGGACCGTGGCTTTCTTT
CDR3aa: CAWSQGGTVAFF

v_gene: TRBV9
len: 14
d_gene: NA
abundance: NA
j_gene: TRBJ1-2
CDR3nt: TGTGCCAGCAGCGCCCTGGTGGGAGGCTATGGCTACACCTTC
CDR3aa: CASSALVGGYGYTF

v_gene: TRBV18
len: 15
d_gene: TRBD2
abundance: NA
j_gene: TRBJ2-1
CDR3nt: TGTGCCAGCTCACCACTTGAACTAGCGGTCAATGAGCAGTTCTTC
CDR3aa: CASSPLELAVNEQFF

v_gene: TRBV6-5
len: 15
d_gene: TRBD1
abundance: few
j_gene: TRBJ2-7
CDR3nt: TGTGCCAGCAGCTCCGGGACAGCTCATCGGTACGAGCAGTACTTC
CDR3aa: CASSSGTAHRYEQYF

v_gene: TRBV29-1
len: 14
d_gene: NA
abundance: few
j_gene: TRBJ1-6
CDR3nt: TGCAGCGTTGTGGAATCTTCGGGGGATTCACCCCTCCACTTT
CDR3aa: CSVVESSGDSPLHF

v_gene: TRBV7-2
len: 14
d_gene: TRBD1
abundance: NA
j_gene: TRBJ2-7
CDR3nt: TGTGCCAGCAGCGATATCACAGGGGACCACGAGCAGTACTTC
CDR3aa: CASSDITGDHEQYF